This TCR beta chain derives from a study of blood T cell repertoires in COVID-19. Study-level background: There were acute and convalescent COVID-19 samples, and they came from the United States, Italy and Spain. Sample material is recorded as cDNA or gDNA derived from T cells, B-cell-depleted T cells, or PBMCs.

The Seattle patients joined while their infection was active and were tracked longitudinally afterward. Some clones are missing from TCRdb's copy, which holds only in-frame ones; the method was immunoSEQ multiplex PCR. The table includes roughly 200,000 clones, roughly 83% detected once. This CDR3 has 15 amino acids. V gave up 3 bases and J gave up 5 bases; unmatched junction bases: 6. Per germline, CDR1 WSHSY and CDR2 SAAADI. This clonotype was sampled from a woman in her forties with COVID-19, enrolled during active disease. This rearrangement joins TRBV10-2 to TRBJ1-5, with 8 bases matching TRBD1. What was sequenced was peripheral blood. This CDR3 reads CASSDGQGLDQPQHF. DNA of the CDR3: TGCGCCAGCAGTGACGGACAGGGCTTGGATCAGCCCCAGCATTTT.